The T cell receptor (beta chain) under discussion was sequenced for a study of blood T cells in healthy people across ages. The authors ran a second PCR of 7 to 11 cycles using a sample-barcoded 5' primer and a J-beta primer mix. TCRdb itself ran the 5' RACE reads through MiXCR, one entry per CDR3 protein. The sample consists of hundreds of thousands of distinct CDR3 sequences, roughly 41% of them appearing once. The clonotype comes from a woman aged 55 to 70 in good health. Sequenced input: blood.

CDR3 residues: CATSGFKRGSSSYNEQFF. CDR3 DNA sequence: TGTGCCACCAGTGGGTTCAAGCGGGGTTCGAGCTCCTACAATGAGCAGTTCTTC. This chain links TRBV24-1 with TRBJ2-1, with 7 nucleotides matching TRBD2. V shed 5 bases and J 0 bases; nucleotides not matched to a gene: 12. Germline V gene data show CDR1 as KGHDR and CDR2 as SFDVKD. The CDR3 sequence is 18 residues long.